This T cell receptor (beta chain) was sequenced in a study of T cells of healthy individuals. TCRdb ran MiXCR on the 5' RACE reads and lists one entry per CDR3 protein. Of some 85,000 distinct CDR3 sequences in the sample, about 4.8% are singletons; the top ten hold approximately 8%. The V gene lost 3 bases and the J gene lost 3 bases, with 9 bases spanning the gap. CDR3 length equals 14 residues. Per germline, CDR1 SGHTA and CDR2 FQGNSA. This clonotype was counted many times. The source of this sequence is a female donor in good health. V gene TRBV7-2 combines with J gene TRBJ1-5; TRBD1 might be the D (5 bases). DNA of the CDR3: TGTGCCAGCAGCTTCTCAGGGAACAATCAGCCCCAGCATTTT. The encoded protein is CASSFSGNNQPQHF.